This is a list of T cell receptor beta chains from one sample in a study of OX40 agonist ivuxolimab in advanced cancers. The repertoire was sequenced with immunoSEQ multiplex PCR; TCRdb's copy has only in-frame clones and lacks some. The sample records roughly 93,000 clones, under 90% being singletons. The sequences come from CD4+ or CD8+ T cells sorted from blood, collected in a trial of the OX40 agonist ivuxolimab. The receptors originated from an adult with an advanced solid tumor such as melanoma, head and neck, liver or kidney cancer. CDR3s include the opening cysteine and the closing phenylalanine or tryptophan. A D gene is named only where the DNA matches it firmly. Only part of the rows carry a size: once, few, many, or a class if the clone is expanded.

v_gene	abundance	d_gene	j_gene	CDR3nt	CDR3aa
TRBV23-1	.	.	TRBJ2-5	TGCGCCAGGTGGACGGGGCAAGAGACCCAGTACTTC	CARWTGQETQYF
TRBV11-2	.	.	TRBJ2-1	TGTGCCAGCAGACGAGATCGCGGTTCCTCCTACAATGAGCAGTTCTTC	CASRRDRGSSYNEQFF
TRBV7-2	few	TRBD1	TRBJ1-2	TGTGCCAGCAACGACAGGGGTAACTATGGCTACACCTTC	CASNDRGNYGYTF
TRBV11-2	.	.	TRBJ2-7	TGTGCCAGCAGCCTCTTAGGGGACTGGTATGGTGAGCAGTACTTC	CASSLLGDWYGEQYF
TRBV11-2	.	.	TRBJ1-4	TGTGCCAGCAGCCTTTACCATGCAACTAATGAAAAACTGTTTTTT	CASSLYHATNEKLFF
TRBV9	.	TRBD1	TRBJ2-7	TGTGCCAGCAGTAAACAGGGGCAGGGCTACGAGCAGTACTTC	CASSKQGQGYEQYF
TRBV9	.	TRBD2	TRBJ2-1	TGTGCCAGCAGCGTAGGAGCGGGAGAGAATGAGCAGTTCTTC	CASSVGAGENEQFF
TRBV18	.	.	TRBJ2-2	TGTGCCAGCTCCCCGAACAGGGGAGGGACCGGGGAGCTGTTTTTT	CASSPNRGGTGELFF
TRBV5-1	.	.	TRBJ2-3	TGCGCCAGCAGTTACAGTGATGCTAGCACAGATACGCAGTATTTT	CASSYSDASTDTQYF
TRBV5-1	.	.	TRBJ2-1	TGCGCCAGCAGCTTAAAAAGGGGTTATGAGCAGTTCTTC	CASSLKRGYEQFF
TRBV19	once	.	TRBJ2-4	TGTGCCAGTAGTCCGTCCAAGGCCAAAAACATTCAGTACTTC	CASSPSKAKNIQYF
TRBV25-1	.	.	TRBJ2-2	TGTGCCAGCAGTGGCACGAACACCGGGGAGCTGTTTTTT	CASSGTNTGELFF
TRBV6-1	.	.	TRBJ2-3	TGTGCCAGCAGTGAACTTGGGAGCGGGCTCGGGACAGATACGCAGTATTTT	CASSELGSGLGTDTQYF
TRBV7-2	once	TRBD2	TRBJ2-5	TGTGCCAGCAGCTTAGTGCGGGCTAGCGGGCCCCAAGAGACCCAGTACTTC	CASSLVRASGPQETQYF
TRBV2	.	.	TRBJ2-1	TGTGCCAGAAGCACGGGGGGCCACAATGAGCAGTTCTTC	CARSTGGHNEQFF
TRBV2	.	TRBD1	TRBJ2-7	TGTGCCAGCAGATACGACAGGGAAAGCTCCTACGAGCAGTACTTC	CASRYDRESSYEQYF
TRBV5-1	.	.	TRBJ1-1	TGCGCCAGCAGCCAAAACGGAGCGGTCTTGACTGAAGCTTTCTTT	CASSQNGAVLTEAFF
TRBV27	.	TRBD2	TRBJ2-1	TGTGCCAGCAGTTTCGTCCGAGCGGGAGACTTATTCTTC	CASSFVRAGDLFF
TRBV29-1	.	TRBD1	TRBJ1-1	TGCAGCGTCTCAAGACAGGGAGTGACTGAAGCTTTCTTT	CSVSRQGVTEAFF
TRBV5-6	few	TRBD1	TRBJ1-5	TGTGCCAGCAGCTTGGCTTTGACAGGGAGTCAGCCCCAGCATTTT	CASSLALTGSQPQHF
TRBV2	.	.	TRBJ2-1	TGTGCCAGCAGTACAACTAGTACCCACAATGAGCAGTTCTTC	CASSTTSTHNEQFF
TRBV27	.	.	TRBJ2-2	TGTGCCAGCAGTCTCTCGACACTTCCCGGGGAGCTGTTTTTT	CASSLSTLPGELFF
TRBV5-8	once	.	TRBJ2-1	TGTGCCAGCAGCTTGGGAGTCGGAGGGGATGAGCAGTTCTTC	CASSLGVGGDEQFF
TRBV7-2	.	.	TRBJ2-3	TGTGCCAGCAGCTTAGAGTTAGATACGCAGTATTTT	CASSLELDTQYF
TRBV30	.	TRBD1	TRBJ2-1	TGTGCCTGGAGTTCCTTGAGGGGACAGGGGGCAAATGAGCAGTTCTTC	CAWSSLRGQGANEQFF
TRBV7-7	.	TRBD1	TRBJ2-3	TGTGCCAGCAGCACTACAGGGGTACGCACAGATACGCAGTATTTT	CASSTTGVRTDTQYF
TRBV29-1	.	TRBD1	TRBJ2-7	TGCAGCGCTGGGACAGGGGTCGGCGAGCAGTACTTC	CSAGTGVGEQYF
TRBV29-1	.	.	TRBJ2-2	TGCAGCGCTAGGGTTGGGACGGTGGCTATCGGGGAGCTGTTTTTT	CSARVGTVAIGELFF
TRBV20-1	.	.	TRBJ2-1	TGCAGTGCTAGAGCAGGAGATGAGCAGTTCTTC	CSARAGDEQFF
TRBV6-6	.	TRBD2	TRBJ2-1	TGTGCCAGCATTCCCGGGACTAGCGATGAGCAGTTCTTC	CASIPGTSDEQFF
TRBV11-2	.	.	TRBJ2-5	TGTGCCAGCGGACGTACAGGGCAAGAGACCCAGTACTTC	CASGRTGQETQYF
TRBV7-2	.	.	TRBJ2-2	TGTGCCAGCAGCTTAATGTCCATAACGAACACCGGGGAGCTGTTTTTT	CASSLMSITNTGELFF
TRBV6-5	.	.	TRBJ1-1	TGTGCCAGCAGTTACGCCCAGGGGAACACTGAAGCTTTCTTT	CASSYAQGNTEAFF
TRBV6-4	.	TRBD1	TRBJ1-5	TGTGCCAGCAGTGACCCGACAGGGGGCCAGGAGCCCCAGCATTTT	CASSDPTGGQEPQHF
TRBV15	once	.	TRBJ1-2	TGTGCCACCAGCAGTTTGGTAGGGACTAACTATGGCTACACCTTC	CATSSLVGTNYGYTF
TRBV30	.	TRBD1	TRBJ1-3	TGTGCCTGGAGCAGGGACAGGATCTCTGGAAACACCATATATTTT	CAWSRDRISGNTIYF
TRBV10-3	.	TRBD2	TRBJ2-1	TGTGCCATCAGTGAGGGACTAGCAGGCAATGAGCAGTTCTTC	CAISEGLAGNEQFF
TRBV7-9	once	.	TRBJ1-2	TGTGCCAGCAGCTCCCGTGAGGGGATCTATGGCTACACCTTC	CASSSREGIYGYTF
TRBV7-3	.	TRBD2	TRBJ2-3	TGTGCCAGCAGCTCCTCCGGGGGGGGCGGCACAGATACGCAGTATTTT	CASSSSGGGGTDTQYF
TRBV18	.	.	TRBJ2-3	TGTGCCAGCTCACTAAATTTGACTCGGAATAGGGATACGCAGTATTTT	CASSLNLTRNRDTQYF
TRBV18	.	TRBD1	TRBJ1-1	TGTGCCAGCTCATCCCGACAGGGTCCCACGGTCCATGAGAACGCTGAAGCTTTCTTT	CASSSRQGPTVHENAEAFF
TRBV7-2	.	.	TRBJ2-1	TGTGCCAGCAGCTTAATTGGGCTCGAGAATGAGCAGTTCTTC	CASSLIGLENEQFF
TRBV27	.	.	TRBJ1-1	TGTGCCAGCAGTTTGAGGCGGGAGGGGAACACTGAAGCTTTCTTT	CASSLRREGNTEAFF
TRBV5-8	.	TRBD2	TRBJ2-2	TGTGCCAGCAGCAGGACTAGCGGGATCAGCACCGGGGAGCTGTTTTTT	CASSRTSGISTGELFF
TRBV14	.	.	TRBJ1-1	TGTGCCAGCAGCACACTTGGACGAGGGGTCACTGAAGCTTTCTTT	CASSTLGRGVTEAFF
TRBV9	.	TRBD2	TRBJ2-2	TGTGCCAGCAGCACTCGGACTAGTGTGAGCACCGGGGAGCTGTTTTTT	CASSTRTSVSTGELFF
TRBV7-9	once	.	TRBJ2-7	TGTGCCAGCAGCTCCGTGAGCGGTTACGAGCAGTACTTC	CASSSVSGYEQYF